This T cell receptor (beta chain) derives from a study of identical twins (dated by TCRdb to 2016 to 2017). For the study in its entirety: TCR alpha and beta repertoires from monozygotic twins, unrelated adults of various ages and cord blood were deep-sequenced to test whether fetal clonotypes persist. To rule out contamination, replicate twin experiments were performed at different times with different library preparation protocols.

The CDR3 starts with the cysteine, ends with the phenylalanine, and has 17 residues. Of all the DNA, just the CDR3 is kept, 51 bases in frame from base 1. V loses 4 bases of germline sequence and J loses 8 bases, and the interval between the two ends is 23 bases. The CDR1 and CDR2 encoded by the germline V gene are KGHDR and SFDVKD. The library came from 5' RACE. TCRdb lists the instrument as Illumina HiSeq 2000. Template switching added a universal primer binding site, and the final cDNA carried a unique molecular identifier that allowed TCR cDNA molecules to be counted accurately. Specific primers in the conserved constant-segment region were used to synthesize first-strand cDNA for TCR alpha and beta chains. Each cDNA library was double barcoded, with a SMART-Mk sample barcode plus Illumina barcodes, to control for contamination. TruSeq adapter sequences along with Illumina sample barcodes were introduced in two successive PCR steps. The Illumina HiSeq platform was used with custom primers to sequence TCR alpha and beta cDNA libraries. On the authors' methods: MiGEC was used to process raw reads and extract unique molecular identifiers, and MiXCR was used to find CDR3 positions. Recombination models were inferred per individual with the repgenHMM and IGoR tools using an EM algorithm. The analysis of shared clonotypes was done with the tcR package in R, with sharing normalized by the product of cloneset sizes. To study raw recombination free of thymic and clonal selection effects, out-of-frame nonproductive sequences were analyzed. The public sequencing data were trimmed at Q25 with fastp and processed into clonotypes with MiXCR by TCRdb, which kept only in-frame beta chains. Each CDR3 protein gets just one entry, which takes the most common genes and DNA from the rows behind it. Here the V and J calls rest on TCRdb's processing, not on the authors' analysis. The sample table contains around 690,000 distinct CDR3 sequences; only one count was recorded for around 21% of them. Of the sample, 4.3% falls within the top ten clones.

All donors were healthy Caucasians. Three pairs of female monozygotic twins, all aged 18 to 29 years, were included in the twin cohort. The RNA used for TCR libraries was isolated from peripheral blood mononuclear cells. Overall study outcomes, separate from this receptor: Because the same donors could not be followed over many years, the conclusions relied on cross-sectional statistical analysis. Abundant cord blood beta clonotypes carried fewer insertions; young adult naive repertoires showed a weaker similar trend, while memory repertoires showed none. Compared with coincidental sharing between unrelated individuals, out-of-frame TCR alpha sequences shared between twins had an excess of sequences with low generation probability. Zero-insertion analyses could be partly confounded by invariant T cells such as MAIT and iNKT, though diverse VJ usage argued against such confounding for most clonotypes. In monozygotic twins, out-of-frame TCR alpha sharing was systematically underestimated by recombination models, although the models agreed with sharing between unrelated individuals. Excess twin sharing in beta out-of-frame sequences was weaker because fewer shared sequences lowered the signal-to-noise ratio.

Note on this clonotype: Its antigen specificity is not known. The sample holds no much larger clone one base away, and base qualities are not on file.

This same sample was also part of a study on T cells expressing NK-cell markers. The second publication reports: In sorted CD3+CD56+NKG2C+, CD3+CD56+NKG2C- and CD3+CD56-NKG2C+ T-cell subsets from 7 or 8 donors, TCR beta-chain repertoires were profiled. Among the eight sequenced donors, only one was HCMV-seronegative, while the other seven were HCMV-seropositive. In several experiments an anti-gammadeltaTCR antibody was added to restrict sorting to alphabetaTCR-expressing T cells. In over five donors, the dominant CD3+CD56+NKG2C+ clonotypes were among the top 10 CD8+ clonotypes and accounted for roughly 1.0-8% of CD8+ T cells. Those dominant clonotypes were again the most abundant among CD3+CD56-NKG2C+ cells in several donors, at about 28.3-60.1%. Whether the expanded NKG2C-expressing T cell clones were specific for HCMV antigens was left unclear. The study sequenced eight donors, all healthy volunteers chosen at random: three men and five women. To determine HCMV serostatus, a commercial ELISA kit was used to detect HCMV-specific IgG in serum. For six donors, bulk peripheral blood T-cell repertoires were additionally sequenced from unsorted PBMC. MIGEC was used to demultiplex reads and group the reads by UMI, and MiTCR was used to assemble and quantify clonotypes. Only TCR cDNA sequences supported by at least two reads were kept to exclude erroneous sequences. The tcR package was used for downstream repertoire analysis, and clonotypes were matched between fractions using CDR3 nucleotide sequence together with V segment. VDJmatch was used to annotate antigen specificity against VDJdb, with one amino acid substitution in CDR3 permitted.

The receptor chain draws on TRBV24-1 and TRBJ2-1; no D gene call is confident. This receptor was taken from a woman between 18 and 29 years old in good health. Sequences were obtained from PBMCs. Read as DNA, the sequence is TGTGCCACCAGTGACCCGGACCATCGCTGGTCACTCGATGAGCAGTTCTTC. Its translation reads: CATSDPDHRWSLDEQFF.